One TCR beta chain is described in this entry. The antigen is unknown. Stimulation used approximately 9.5 ug/mL lysate from CMV-infected fibroblasts. CD40L/CD69 double-negative CD45RO-high memory CD4+ T cells were collected. Donors were HIV-1-infected adults who began suppressive ART during chronic infection. Stimulated PBMCs had first been depleted of CD8+ T cells. This was the immunoSEQ version 4 assay in survey mode. Template was genomic DNA at 7.5 to 10 ng/uL, with up to about 1 ug used per sample. The protocol was immunoSEQ multiplex PCR, while the TCRdb copy is restricted to in-frame clones and leaves out a portion. The sample lists 40,000 to 55,000 clones; 70% to 80% were seen once. Trimming removed 0 bases at V and 4 bases at J, with 10 bases between. Germline CDR1 is SGDLS and CDR2 is YYNGEE. CDR3 length: 15 amino acids. This record comes from a study of persistence of HIV-infected CD4 T cells.

This TCR came from an adult man with HIV who was CMV-seropositive. The V and J genes are TRBV9 and TRBJ2-2; tentative D call: TRBD1 (5 bases). The sample here was CD4+ T cells sorted from PBMCs after approximately 19-hour stimulation, taken from a patient who received antiretroviral therapy. The CDR3 reads CASSVGGSSTGELFF. Written as DNA, the CDR3 is TGTGCCAGCAGCGTAGGGGGCTCGAGCACCGGGGAGCTGTTTTTT.